This TCR beta chain was profiled in a study of neoadjuvant nivolumab and ipilimumab in lung cancer. TCRdb keeps only in-frame clones here, not all; method: immunoSEQ multiplex PCR. The repertoire includes 7,000 to 8,500 clones, 75% to 90% of them detected once, and 6.8% sits in the top ten. About this clone: As yet, its antigen is unknown.

Study conclusions and caveats: Compared with tumor-adjacent uninvolved lung, resected tumors showed greater richness and clonality.

Trimming left V 4 bases short and J 3 bases short, with 7 bases between. This CDR3 comprises 12 residues. Looked up from germline, CDR1 is MGHDK and CDR2 is SYGVNS. Here the sequenced sample was tumor tissue, taken after neoadjuvant nivolumab, alone or with ipilimumab, at or shortly before surgery. This receptor was taken from an adult with non-small cell lung cancer. The genes are TRBV25-1 and TRBJ2-7; TRBD1 is a possible D gene (6 bases). The CDR3 region has the DNA TGTGCCAGCAGTGCGGACAGCTACGAGCAGTACTTC. Translation gives CASSADSYEQYF.